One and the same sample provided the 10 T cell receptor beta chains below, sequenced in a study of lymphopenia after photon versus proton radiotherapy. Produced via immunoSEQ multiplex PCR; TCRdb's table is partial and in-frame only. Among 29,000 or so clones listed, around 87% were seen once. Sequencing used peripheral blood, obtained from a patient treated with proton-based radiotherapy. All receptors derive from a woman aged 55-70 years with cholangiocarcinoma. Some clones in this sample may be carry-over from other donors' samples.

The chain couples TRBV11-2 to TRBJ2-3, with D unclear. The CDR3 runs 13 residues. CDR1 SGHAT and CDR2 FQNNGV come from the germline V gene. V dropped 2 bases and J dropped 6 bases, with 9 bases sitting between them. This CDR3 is CASSLIATDTQYF. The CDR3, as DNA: TGTGCCAGCAGCTTAATCGCCACTGATACGCAGTATTTT.

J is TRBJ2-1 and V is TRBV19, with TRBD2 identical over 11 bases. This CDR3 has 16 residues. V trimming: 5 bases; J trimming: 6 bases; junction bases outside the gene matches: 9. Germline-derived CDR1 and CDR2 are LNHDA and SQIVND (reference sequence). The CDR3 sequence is CASSLELAGVLNEQFF. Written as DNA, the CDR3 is TGTGCCAGTAGTCTGGAACTAGCGGGAGTTCTCAATGAGCAGTTCTTC.

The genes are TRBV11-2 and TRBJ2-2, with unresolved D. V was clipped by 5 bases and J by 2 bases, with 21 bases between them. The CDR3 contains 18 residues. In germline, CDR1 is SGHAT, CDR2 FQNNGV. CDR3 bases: TGTGCCAGCAGCACTTTACTCGGCGCAGGTGTAAACACCGGGGAGCTGTTTTTT. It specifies CASSTLLGAGVNTGELFF.

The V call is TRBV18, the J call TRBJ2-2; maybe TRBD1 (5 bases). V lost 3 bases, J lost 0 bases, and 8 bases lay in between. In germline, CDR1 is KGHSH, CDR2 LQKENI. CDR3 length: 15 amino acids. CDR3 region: CASSPRQPNTGELFF. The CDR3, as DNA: TGTGCCAGCTCACCCCGACAGCCGAACACCGGGGAGCTGTTTTTT.

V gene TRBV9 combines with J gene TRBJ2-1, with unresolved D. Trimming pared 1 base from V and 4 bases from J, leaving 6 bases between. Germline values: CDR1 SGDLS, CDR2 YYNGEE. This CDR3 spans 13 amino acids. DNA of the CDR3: TGTGCCAGCAGCGTAACGCTGTACAATGAGCAGTTCTTC. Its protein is CASSVTLYNEQFF.

The CDR3 DNA follows: TGTGCCAGCAGCCCCGACAGGAATCAGCCCCAGCATTTT. Its translation: CASSPDRNQPQHF. The chain couples TRBV7-8 to TRBJ1-5; possibly TRBD1 for D (6 bases). Germline loops: CDR1 SGHVS, CDR2 FQNEAQ. The CDR3 consists of 13 residues. V dropped 5 bases and J dropped 4 bases, with 9 bases sitting between them.

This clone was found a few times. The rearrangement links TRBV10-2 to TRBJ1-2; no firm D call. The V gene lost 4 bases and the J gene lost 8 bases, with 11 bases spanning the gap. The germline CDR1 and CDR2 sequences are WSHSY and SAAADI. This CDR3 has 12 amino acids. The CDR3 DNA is TGCGCCAGCAGTGCGAGCCGTGGGGGCTACACCTTC. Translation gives CASSASRGGYTF.

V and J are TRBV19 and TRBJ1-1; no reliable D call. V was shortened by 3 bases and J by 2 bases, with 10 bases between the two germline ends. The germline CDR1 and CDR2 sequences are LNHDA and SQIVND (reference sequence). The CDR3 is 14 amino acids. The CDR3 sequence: CASSIGRTNTEAFF. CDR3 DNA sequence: TGTGCCAGTAGTATTGGACGGACCAACACTGAAGCTTTCTTT.

Here the CDR3 DNA reads TGCGCCAGCAGCTTGGTTGAGGGGGCCTACGAGCAGTACTTC. It translates to CASSLVEGAYEQYF. V is TRBV5-1 and J is TRBJ2-7, with D possibly TRBD1 on 6 matching bases. Trimming took 0 bases from V and 2 from J, leaving 9 bases between them. In germline, CDR1 is SGHRS, CDR2 YFSETQ. The CDR3 length is 14 residues. Variable domain in full (rest from reference TRBV5-1 and TRBJ2-7): KAGVTQTPRYLIKTRGQQVTLSCSPISGHRSVSWYQQTPGQGLQFLFEYFSETQRNKGNFPGRFSGRQFSNSRSEMNVSTLELGDSALYLCASSLVEGAYEQYFGPGTRLTVT.

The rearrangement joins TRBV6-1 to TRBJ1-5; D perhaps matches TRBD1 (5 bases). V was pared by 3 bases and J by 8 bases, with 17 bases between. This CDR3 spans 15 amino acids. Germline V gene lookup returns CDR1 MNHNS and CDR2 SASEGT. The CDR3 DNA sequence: TGTGCCAGCAGTGACCCGGGGGGAGGGTCGGAGCCCCAGCATTTT. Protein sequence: CASSDPGGGSEPQHF.